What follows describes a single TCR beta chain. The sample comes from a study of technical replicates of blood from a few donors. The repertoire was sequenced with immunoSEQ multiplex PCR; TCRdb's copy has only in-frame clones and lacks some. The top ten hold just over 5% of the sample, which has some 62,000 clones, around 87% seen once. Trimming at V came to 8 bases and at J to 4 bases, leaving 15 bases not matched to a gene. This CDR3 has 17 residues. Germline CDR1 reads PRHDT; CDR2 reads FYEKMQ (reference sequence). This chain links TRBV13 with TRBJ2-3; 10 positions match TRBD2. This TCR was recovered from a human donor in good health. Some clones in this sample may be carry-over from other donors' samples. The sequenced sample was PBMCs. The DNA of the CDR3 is TGTGCCAGCTCACTCGGGACTAGCGAGCCGGGGTCAGATACGCAGTATTTT. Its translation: CASSLGTSEPGSDTQYF.